What follows is one TCR beta chain and its context. Its antigen is unidentified. TCRdb re-derived calls from the 5' RACE reads in MiXCR, one entry per CDR3 protein. The sample contains 340,000 or so distinct CDR3 sequences, 14% to 15% of which appear only once. Germline assignment: CDR1 MNHEY and CDR2 SVGAGI. Trimming shortened V by 2 bases and J by 3 bases, and 10 bases separated the two germline ends. The CDR3 contains 14 residues. This specimen belongs to a study of CD8 T cells in ankylosing spondylitis. General study results and limits: CD8+ by phenotype, disease-linked clones were relatively rare in peripheral blood. The clones that were linked to disease were reported to be significantly enriched in matched synovial fluid samples from ankylosing spondylitis patients. Before this, some motif variants had been reported in reactive arthritis synovial fluid and blood. Apparently characteristic of ankylosing spondylitis blood was a TCR beta motif (roughly eight highly homologous variants).

This rearrangement joins TRBV6-5 to TRBJ1-2; no clear D gene. Input material: blood, either unsorted or a sorted T cell fraction (not recorded which). The sequence came from a male donor with ankylosing spondylitis or in good health (not recorded which). Written as DNA, the CDR3 is TGTGCCAGCAGTTACGAAGAAGGATACTATGGCTACACCTTC. Residues: CASSYEEGYYGYTF.